The rows below give T cell receptor beta chains drawn from one sample of a study of neurological immune-mediated disorders. TCRdb used MiXCR to reprocess the 5' RACE reads, holding one entry per CDR3 protein. Of about 99,000 distinct CDR3 sequences listed, roughly a tenth are singletons. The material sequenced was PBMCs. These receptors all come from a female donor with HTLV-1-associated myelopathy (HAM/TSP). Both conserved end residues are part of each CDR3. The D gene is left open where the match is weak. Only part of the rows carry a size: once, few, many, or a class if the clone is expanded.

.,TRBJ2-3,15,.,TRBV7-9,TGTGCCATCAGCCTTTCGGAGGGATTCACAGATACGCAGTATTTT,CAISLSEGFTDTQYF
many,TRBJ1-5,16,.,TRBV20-1,TGCAGTGCTAGTAGGGCGACAGTAGATAGCAATCAGCCCCAGCATTTT,CSASRATVDSNQPQHF
.,TRBJ1-2,17,.,TRBV21-1,TGTGCCAGCAGCAAAGGCTTAGTGCAGGGGGAAGACTATGTCTACACATTC,CASSKGLVQGEDYVYTF
many,TRBJ2-2,18,.,TRBV20-1,TGCAGTGCTACCCCTTTAATGGGGGGGGGCCGCGTCACCGGGGAGCTGTTTTTT,CSATPLMGGGRVTGELFF
many,TRBJ2-3,14,.,TRBV2,TGTGCCAGCAGTATGCCAGGTTCCCCAGATACGCAGTATTTT,CASSMPGSPDTQYF
many,TRBJ1-1,15,.,TRBV5-1,TGCGCCAGCAGCTTGGGAGGGATAGTAGTTTCTGAAGCTTTCTTT,CASSLGGIVVSEAFF
many,TRBJ2-7,15,TRBD1,TRBV11-2,TGTGCCAGCAGCACCGGGACAGGGGAGAGGTACGAGCAGTACTTC,CASSTGTGERYEQYF
few,TRBJ1-2,13,.,TRBV20-1,TGCAGCGCTAGGGATCGGGCCCCGTATGGCTACACCTTC,CSARDRAPYGYTF
many,TRBJ1-4,19,.,TRBV4-1,TGCGCCAGCAGCCATCAAGTCAAGGGCAGGGTCGGGACTAATGAAAAACTGTTTTTT,CASSHQVKGRVGTNEKLFF
many,TRBJ1-5,12,.,TRBV10-3,TGTGCCATCAGTCGGGTCGATCAGCCCCAGCATTTT,CAISRVDQPQHF
many,TRBJ2-2,11,.,TRBV25-1,TGTGCCAGCAGTGAATCTAGGGAGCTGTTTTTT,CASSESRELFF
many,TRBJ2-1,13,.,TRBV20-1,TGCAGTCAGGGGGGGCTGGGCCTCAATGAGCAGTTCTTC,CSQGGLGLNEQFF
many,TRBJ2-1,15,TRBD2,TRBV20-1,TGCAGTGCTAGACCGACTAGCGGGGGGGTGAATGAGCAGTTCTTC,CSARPTSGGVNEQFF
many,TRBJ2-7,12,.,TRBV5-1,TGCGCCAGCAGCTTGGGGCAGTACGAGCAGTACTTC,CASSLGQYEQYF
many,TRBJ2-1,15,TRBD2,TRBV20-1,TGCAGTGCTAGAGACAGCGGGGGCGGTTACAATGAGCAGTTCTTC,CSARDSGGGYNEQFF
.,TRBJ2-7,15,TRBD2,TRBV28,TGTGCCAGCAGTCGGGGGGGCAGGGCGGTACACGAGCAGTACTTC,CASSRGGRAVHEQYF
many,TRBJ2-7,13,.,TRBV5-1,TGCGCCAGCAGCCGCGAGTTCGAATACGAGCAGTACTTC,CASSREFEYEQYF
many,TRBJ2-3,13,.,TRBV5-1,TGCGCCAGCAGCGACGGGGCGACAGATACGCAGTATTTT,CASSDGATDTQYF
many,TRBJ2-2,17,.,TRBV7-3,TGTGCCAGCAGCCTCACTCGGGGGGCTGCAAACACCGGGGAGCTGTTTTTT,CASSLTRGAANTGELFF
many,TRBJ1-1,14,.,TRBV20-1,TGCAGTGCTAGAGCAGGCGGGGTCTACACTGAAGCTTTCTTT,CSARAGGVYTEAFF
many,TRBJ2-1,17,TRBD2,TRBV5-1,TGCGCCAGCGCGGCATTGGGCGGGAGAAACTCCTACAATGAGCAGTTCTTC,CASAALGGRNSYNEQFF
many,TRBJ2-2,15,.,TRBV10-3,TGTGCCATCGGTCTCGGAGGCGGTGACACCGGGGAGCTGTTTTTT,CAIGLGGGDTGELFF
many,TRBJ2-1,12,.,TRBV20-1,TGCAGTGCTAGGATTCGAGGCGATGAGCAGTTCTTC,CSARIRGDEQFF
many,TRBJ1-1,14,TRBD1,TRBV6-1,TGTGCCAGCAGTGTCCAGGGAGGGGGCGGTGAAGCTTTCTTT,CASSVQGGGGEAFF
many,TRBJ2-3,17,TRBD2,TRBV7-3,TGTGCCAGCAGCTTAACGTTCAGCGGGGGGGCTGGAGATACGCAGTATTTT,CASSLTFSGGAGDTQYF
many,TRBJ2-1,15,TRBD2,TRBV20-1,TGCAGTGCTACTCGAATGAGCGGGGAGTACAATGAGCAGTTCTTC,CSATRMSGEYNEQFF
.,TRBJ1-4,15,.,TRBV5-1,TGCGCCAGCAGCCAGGGCAGAGCTTCTAATGAAAAACTGTTTTTT,CASSQGRASNEKLFF
few,TRBJ2-3,14,.,TRBV10-3,TGTGCCATCAGTCTAACCGGGCCAGGAGATACGCAGTATTTT,CAISLTGPGDTQYF
many,TRBJ2-7,16,TRBD2,TRBV6-1,TGTGCCAGCAGTCCCAAGGGAGGGACCTTGCCTTACGAGCAGTACTTC,CASSPKGGTLPYEQYF
many,TRBJ2-3,16,TRBD1,TRBV5-1,TGCGCCAGCAGCTCCTTCGGGACAGTAGGCACAGATACGCAGTATTTT,CASSSFGTVGTDTQYF
few,TRBJ2-7,14,TRBD1,TRBV9,TGTGCCAGCAGCGCCCGACAGGGGGCCTCCGAGCAGTACTTC,CASSARQGASEQYF
.,TRBJ1-2,15,TRBD1,TRBV3-1,TGTGCCAGCAGCCCCGCAGGGGGCGCCCACTATGGCTACACCTTC,CASSPAGGAHYGYTF
.,TRBJ2-1,15,.,TRBV5-1,TGCGCCAGCAGCTTGGGGGACCTGTCGTACAATGAGCAGTTCTTC,CASSLGDLSYNEQFF
.,TRBJ2-1,15,.,TRBV20-1,TGCAGTGCTAGAGTTGGGAGGCGCCCCTACAATGAGCAGTTCTTC,CSARVGRRPYNEQFF
many,TRBJ2-3,15,TRBD2,TRBV20-1,TGCAGTGCCCTACTAGCGGGGTTTGGCACAGATACGCAGTATTTT,CSALLAGFGTDTQYF
.,TRBJ2-5,15,TRBD2,TRBV5-6,TGTGCCAGCAGCTTCCCTAGCGGGGGGGGAGAGACCCAGTACTTC,CASSFPSGGGETQYF
many,TRBJ2-1,14,TRBD2,TRBV5-1,TGCGCCAGCAGCCTAGCGGGGGGGTTTAATGAGCAGTTCTTC,CASSLAGGFNEQFF
many,TRBJ2-1,12,TRBD2,TRBV10-3,TGTGCCATCAGCCCCGGGGGGATGGAGCAGTTCTTC,CAISPGGMEQFF
many,TRBJ2-3,15,.,TRBV18,TGTGCCAGCTCACCAACAGGGATGAACGGGGATACGCAGTATTTT,CASSPTGMNGDTQYF
.,TRBJ2-2,14,.,TRBV20-1,TGCAGTGCTTCAGACAGTGAAAACACCGGGGAGCTGTTTTTT,CSASDSENTGELFF
many,TRBJ1-1,14,TRBD1,TRBV5-1,TGCGCCAGCAGCTCGGACAGGGCGAACACTGAAGCTTTCTTT,CASSSDRANTEAFF
many,TRBJ2-3,16,TRBD1,TRBV9,TGTGCCAGCAGCGTAGTCCCGGACAGGGGGGCAGATACGCAGTATTTT,CASSVVPDRGADTQYF
many,TRBJ2-5,15,.,TRBV15,TGTGCCACCAGCAGTGGCCCGGACGTGCAAGAGACCCAGTACTTC,CATSSGPDVQETQYF
many,TRBJ2-5,11,.,TRBV20-1,TGCAGTGCTATAAGGGGTTCGACCCAGTACTTC,CSAIRGSTQYF
many,TRBJ2-1,14,.,TRBV7-9,TGTGCCAGCAGCTTACAGGGGCCCCACAATGAGCAGTTCTTC,CASSLQGPHNEQFF
many,TRBJ2-7,14,TRBD2,TRBV5-5,TGTGCCAGCAGCTTAAGCGGGGATTCCTACGAGCAGTACTTC,CASSLSGDSYEQYF
many,TRBJ1-1,14,.,TRBV6-4,TGTGCCAGCAGTCAACACGGAATGAACACTGAAGCTTTCTTT,CASSQHGMNTEAFF
many,TRBJ1-3,15,.,TRBV9,TGTGCCAGCAGCGTAGAGGGGGGTACTGGAAACACCATATATTTT,CASSVEGGTGNTIYF
many,TRBJ2-3,14,TRBD1,TRBV29-1,TGCAGCGTTGTAAAGGGACAGGGGGCAGATACGCAGTATTTT,CSVVKGQGADTQYF
many,TRBJ2-7,15,.,TRBV14,TGTGCCAGCAGGGACGGGACACCCAGCTCCTACGAGCAGTACTTC,CASRDGTPSSYEQYF
many,TRBJ2-7,17,.,TRBV6-5,TGTGCCAGCAGTTACTCGAATTATCGAAGGCAGCCCTACGAGCAGTACTTC,CASSYSNYRRQPYEQYF
many,TRBJ2-7,12,.,TRBV5-1,TGCGCCAGCAGTAAAGGGACCAACGAGCAGTACTTC,CASSKGTNEQYF
many,TRBJ1-3,14,TRBD1,TRBV20-1,TGCAGTGCTAAAGGACAGGAGGCTGGAAACACCATATATTTT,CSAKGQEAGNTIYF
many,TRBJ2-5,15,.,TRBV5-5,TGTGCCAGCACCTACATGCGTGGTATCCAAGAGACCCAGTACTTC,CASTYMRGIQETQYF
many,TRBJ2-1,15,TRBD2,TRBV11-1,TGTGCCAGCAGCCCCAGCGGGGGGGACTACAATGAGCAGTTCTTC,CASSPSGGDYNEQFF
.,TRBJ1-1,16,.,TRBV10-3,TGTGCCATCAGTGAGTCGAGTTGGCTTATGAACACTGAAGCTTTCTTT,CAISESSWLMNTEAFF
many,TRBJ2-1,18,TRBD2,TRBV20-1,TGCAGTGCAAATCCGGGACTAGCGGGGCCCTTCACCTACAATGAGCAGTTCTTC,CSANPGLAGPFTYNEQFF
many,TRBJ1-1,15,TRBD1,TRBV2,TGTGCCAGCAGCGAAACCGGGACAGAAAACACTGAAGCTTTCTTT,CASSETGTENTEAFF
many,TRBJ2-3,18,TRBD2,TRBV20-1,TGCAGTGCTAGCTTACCCGGGCGGGGGGGCCCCTATGCAGATACGCAGTATTTT,CSASLPGRGGPYADTQYF